The present entry profiles one T cell receptor beta chain with its context. Its antigen is unidentified. The sample is drawn from a study of CD8 T cells in ankylosing spondylitis. CDR1 and CDR2 (germline): MNHNS, SASEGT. V lost 6 bases, J lost 3 bases, and 12 bases lay in between. The CDR3 length is 14 residues. TCR beta libraries were made by quantitative 5'-RACE with molecular barcodes. TCRdb itself ran the 5' RACE reads through MiXCR, one entry per CDR3 protein. The sample lists hundreds of thousands of distinct CDR3 sequences; under 12% were seen once. Study findings and constraints: Reported data indicate significant enrichment of disease-linked clones within matched ankylosing spondylitis synovial fluid. For ankylosing spondylitis blood, a TCR beta motif of about eight highly homologous variants appeared characteristic.

The chain combines TRBV6-1 with TRBJ2-1, with D possibly being TRBD1 (6 bases). The TCR sequence derives from a male donor with ankylosing spondylitis or in good health (not recorded which). Sequencing was carried out using blood, either unsorted or a sorted T cell fraction (not recorded which). The CDR3 is CASSLDRFYNEQFF. CDR3 bases: TGTGCCAGCAGCCTGGACAGATTCTACAATGAGCAGTTCTTC.